This is a list of T cell receptor beta chains from one sample in a study of blood T cells in healthy people across ages. TCRdb reprocessed the 5' RACE reads via MiXCR and lists one record per CDR3 protein. Altogether hundreds of thousands of distinct CDR3 sequences are present, about 45% being singletons, with the ten largest covering approximately 18%. Specimen: blood. The receptors come from a man aged 80 or over in good health. The CDR3 runs from the conserved cysteine through the conserved F or W. Fields, in order: CDR3 DNA, CDR3 protein, J gene, D gene, V gene, clone size. The D gene is left open where the match is weak. Not every row has a clone size; where given, it reads once, few, many or a size class.

cdr3_nt: TGCAGCCCTCACCGGGCGGGATCGGAGACCCAGTACTTC; cdr3_aa: CSPHRAGSETQYF; j_call: TRBJ2-5; d_call: NA; v_call: TRBV29-1; clone_size: NA
cdr3_nt: TGTGCCAGCAGTCGGCAAGCGGGCTACCTAACTTACGAGCAGTACTTC; cdr3_aa: CASSRQAGYLTYEQYF; j_call: TRBJ2-7; d_call: NA; v_call: TRBV7-2; clone_size: NA
cdr3_nt: TGTGCCAGCAGCTTACAGGGGAATGCCAATGAAAAACTGTTTTTT; cdr3_aa: CASSLQGNANEKLFF; j_call: TRBJ1-4; d_call: NA; v_call: TRBV7-2; clone_size: few
cdr3_nt: TGTGCCATCAGTGTGACTAGCGGTGCCCTCGAGCAGTACTTC; cdr3_aa: CAISVTSGALEQYF; j_call: TRBJ2-7; d_call: TRBD2; v_call: TRBV10-3; clone_size: NA
cdr3_nt: TGTGCCAGCAGTTCAGGGATAAGCAATCAGCCCCAGCATTTT; cdr3_aa: CASSSGISNQPQHF; j_call: TRBJ1-5; d_call: NA; v_call: TRBV12-3/TRBV12-4; clone_size: NA
cdr3_nt: TGTGCCACCGAAAGAGAATCGGGCGGTTTCTACGAGCAGTACTTC; cdr3_aa: CATERESGGFYEQYF; j_call: TRBJ2-7; d_call: NA; v_call: TRBV6-5; clone_size: NA
cdr3_nt: TGCGCCAGCAGTGAAGGCAAGGGGCCCCAAGAGACCCAGTACTTC; cdr3_aa: CASSEGKGPQETQYF; j_call: TRBJ2-5; d_call: NA; v_call: TRBV10-1; clone_size: NA
cdr3_nt: TGTGCCTGGAGGTCTACAGGGACCCCCCTCCACTTT; cdr3_aa: CAWRSTGTPLHF; j_call: TRBJ1-6; d_call: NA; v_call: TRBV30; clone_size: NA
cdr3_nt: TGTGCCAGCAGCCTGGGGTCGGGGCCAGAAGGTTTCTATGGCTACACCTTC; cdr3_aa: CASSLGSGPEGFYGYTF; j_call: TRBJ1-2; d_call: NA; v_call: TRBV7-3; clone_size: NA
cdr3_nt: TGTGCCAGCACAGGACACTACAATGAGCAGTTCTTC; cdr3_aa: CASTGHYNEQFF; j_call: TRBJ2-1; d_call: NA; v_call: TRBV7-9; clone_size: NA
cdr3_nt: TGCAGGGCTAGAGATTCAGGGTTCGGCAATCAGCCCCAGCATTTT; cdr3_aa: CRARDSGFGNQPQHF; j_call: TRBJ1-5; d_call: NA; v_call: TRBV20-1; clone_size: NA
cdr3_nt: TGCAGTGCTAGAGATCACTACCGTCCGGGAGAGTCGAACACCGGGGAGCTGTTTTTT; cdr3_aa: CSARDHYRPGESNTGELFF; j_call: TRBJ2-2; d_call: NA; v_call: TRBV20-1; clone_size: many
cdr3_nt: TGCAGCGTTTCTACGAGCGGGAGTTACGAGCAGTACTTC; cdr3_aa: CSVSTSGSYEQYF; j_call: TRBJ2-7; d_call: TRBD2; v_call: TRBV29-1; clone_size: many
cdr3_nt: TGTGCCAGCAGACTTACAGGGGGCGGTCAGTACTTC; cdr3_aa: CASRLTGGGQYF; j_call: TRBJ2-5; d_call: TRBD1; v_call: TRBV28; clone_size: NA
cdr3_nt: TGTGCCAGCAGCCCACGGGACTGGGATACGCAGTATTTT; cdr3_aa: CASSPRDWDTQYF; j_call: TRBJ2-3; d_call: NA; v_call: TRBV7-2; clone_size: NA
cdr3_nt: TGTGCCAGCAGTACGGACAGGGGACCCTACAATGAGCAGTTCTTC; cdr3_aa: CASSTDRGPYNEQFF; j_call: TRBJ2-1; d_call: TRBD1; v_call: TRBV12-3/TRBV12-4; clone_size: few
cdr3_nt: TGCAGCGCCGCGGGGTCGAACACTGAAGCTTTCTTT; cdr3_aa: CSAAGSNTEAFF; j_call: TRBJ1-1; d_call: NA; v_call: TRBV29-1; clone_size: NA
cdr3_nt: TGTGCCAGCAGCTTACGACATAGCGGGACATACGAGCAGTACTTC; cdr3_aa: CASSLRHSGTYEQYF; j_call: TRBJ2-7; d_call: TRBD2; v_call: TRBV7-2; clone_size: NA
cdr3_nt: TGTGCCATCAGCGGGGGACAGGGACAAGAGACCCAGTACTTC; cdr3_aa: CAISGGQGQETQYF; j_call: TRBJ2-5; d_call: TRBD1; v_call: TRBV10-3; clone_size: few
cdr3_nt: TGTGCCAGCTCACCAGAATTGACAGGGGTGAACGCCGGGGAGCTGTTTTTT; cdr3_aa: CASSPELTGVNAGELFF; j_call: TRBJ2-2; d_call: TRBD1; v_call: TRBV18; clone_size: NA
cdr3_nt: TGCGCCAGCAGCTGGGCCGACAGGGGTTCTGAAGCTTTCTTT; cdr3_aa: CASSWADRGSEAFF; j_call: TRBJ1-1; d_call: TRBD1; v_call: TRBV5-1; clone_size: few
cdr3_nt: TGTGCCATCAGCTCGGGGGGTAGCGGGAGCACAGATACGCAGTATTTT; cdr3_aa: CAISSGGSGSTDTQYF; j_call: TRBJ2-3; d_call: TRBD2; v_call: TRBV10-3; clone_size: few
cdr3_nt: TGTGCCAGCAGCCAATGGGACGGCCAAGAGACCCAGTACTTC; cdr3_aa: CASSQWDGQETQYF; j_call: TRBJ2-5; d_call: NA; v_call: TRBV14; clone_size: few
cdr3_nt: TGTGCCAGCAGCTTAGAAGGCGGGAGGATGAAAAATGAGCAGTTCTTC; cdr3_aa: CASSLEGGRMKNEQFF; j_call: TRBJ2-1; d_call: TRBD2; v_call: TRBV11-3; clone_size: NA
cdr3_nt: TGTGCCACCAGCAGAGAGGGCGGCTCAATAGCCAAAAACATTCAGTACTTC; cdr3_aa: CATSREGGSIAKNIQYF; j_call: TRBJ2-4; d_call: NA; v_call: TRBV15; clone_size: NA
cdr3_nt: TGTGCCACCACTGGAGGGCCGGGGTTTGATGAGCAGTTCTTC; cdr3_aa: CATTGGPGFDEQFF; j_call: TRBJ2-1; d_call: NA; v_call: TRBV24-1; clone_size: few
cdr3_nt: TGCGCCAGCAGCTTGAACAGCAAACCTGGAAACACCATATATTTT; cdr3_aa: CASSLNSKPGNTIYF; j_call: TRBJ1-3; d_call: NA; v_call: TRBV5-1; clone_size: NA
cdr3_nt: TGTGCCAGCAGCTTAGCCCCCGACACGGGATATGGCTACACCTTC; cdr3_aa: CASSLAPDTGYGYTF; j_call: TRBJ1-2; d_call: NA; v_call: TRBV11-1; clone_size: NA
cdr3_nt: TGTCCCAGCAGTCGACTAGCGGGAGGTCCCGGGGAGCTGTTTTTT; cdr3_aa: CPSSRLAGGPGELFF; j_call: TRBJ2-2; d_call: TRBD2; v_call: TRBV3-1; clone_size: NA
cdr3_nt: TGTGCCAGCAGCGACGTCCACACTGAAGCTTTCTTT; cdr3_aa: CASSDVHTEAFF; j_call: TRBJ1-1; d_call: NA; v_call: TRBV6-1; clone_size: NA
cdr3_nt: TGCAGTGCTGAAACCCCTGGACAGTTCAATGAGCAGTTCTTC; cdr3_aa: CSAETPGQFNEQFF; j_call: TRBJ2-1; d_call: NA; v_call: TRBV20-1; clone_size: few
cdr3_nt: TGTGTCAGCAGTTCCTCACAGCGGGGGGGAACAGATACGCAGTATTTT; cdr3_aa: CVSSSSQRGGTDTQYF; j_call: TRBJ2-3; d_call: TRBD2; v_call: TRBV6-6; clone_size: NA
cdr3_nt: TGCGCCACCCGAGCTGTCACGGGCCTAACGGAGCAGTTCTTC; cdr3_aa: CATRAVTGLTEQFF; j_call: TRBJ2-1; d_call: NA; v_call: TRBV5-1; clone_size: NA
cdr3_nt: TGTGCCAGCAGCCCTATAAGAGGGGAGGGAGACAATGAGCAGTTCTTC; cdr3_aa: CASSPIRGEGDNEQFF; j_call: TRBJ2-1; d_call: TRBD2; v_call: TRBV6-1; clone_size: NA
cdr3_nt: TGTGCCAGCAGTTTATCCGGACTAGCGGGGGACAATGAGCAGTTCTTC; cdr3_aa: CASSLSGLAGDNEQFF; j_call: TRBJ2-1; d_call: TRBD2; v_call: TRBV28; clone_size: few
cdr3_nt: TGTGCCAGCAGTTACGATCGGGGCGGGAGGAAAGAGACCCAGTACTTC; cdr3_aa: CASSYDRGGRKETQYF; j_call: TRBJ2-5; d_call: TRBD2; v_call: TRBV6-2/TRBV6-3; clone_size: NA
cdr3_nt: TGTGCCAGCAAGCCGGCAGCGGACTATGGCTACACCTTC; cdr3_aa: CASKPAADYGYTF; j_call: TRBJ1-2; d_call: NA; v_call: TRBV7-2; clone_size: NA